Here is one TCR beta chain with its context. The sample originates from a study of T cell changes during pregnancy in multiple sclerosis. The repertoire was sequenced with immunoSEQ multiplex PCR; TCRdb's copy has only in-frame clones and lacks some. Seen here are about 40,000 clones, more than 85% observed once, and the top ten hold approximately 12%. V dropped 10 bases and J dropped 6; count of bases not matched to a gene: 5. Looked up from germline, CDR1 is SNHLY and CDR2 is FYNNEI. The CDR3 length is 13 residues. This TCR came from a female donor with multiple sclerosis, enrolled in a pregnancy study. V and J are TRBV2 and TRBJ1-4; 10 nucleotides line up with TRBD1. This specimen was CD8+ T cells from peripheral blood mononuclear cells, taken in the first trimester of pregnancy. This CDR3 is CAISGTGDEKLFF. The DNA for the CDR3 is TGTGCCATATCCGGGACAGGGGATGAAAAACTGTTTTTT.